These T cell receptor beta chains were read from a single sample in a study of OX40 agonist ivuxolimab in advanced cancers. TCRdb's table, derived via immunoSEQ multiplex PCR, lists solely in-frame clones and lacks some. Of 25,000 to 30,000 clones in the sample, approximately 80% were seen once. The source was CD4+ or CD8+ T cells sorted from blood, collected in a trial of the OX40 agonist ivuxolimab. These receptor sequences come from an adult with an advanced solid tumor such as melanoma, head and neck, liver or kidney cancer. CDR3s include the opening cysteine and the closing phenylalanine or tryptophan. The D gene is left open where the match is weak. For some rows the clone size is stated as once, few or many, or as a class when expanded; others skip it.

V gene	D gene	clone size	J gene	CDR3 DNA	CDR3 protein
TRBV19	.	.	TRBJ1-5	TGTGCCAGTAGCCGGGGGTCGCAGCCCCAGCATTTT	CASSRGSQPQHF
TRBV5-6	.	.	TRBJ2-7	TGTGCCAGCAGCTTGGGGGGCAGGGCCTACGAGCAGTACTTC	CASSLGGRAYEQYF
TRBV11-2	.	few	TRBJ2-6	TGTGCCAGCAGCTTACGGGGCTCTGGGGCCAACGTCCTGACTTTC	CASSLRGSGANVLTF
TRBV11-3	.	.	TRBJ2-3	TGTGCCAGCAGCTTCTATGAGGGGGGTTCAGATACGCAGTATTTT	CASSFYEGGSDTQYF
TRBV2	.	.	TRBJ2-7	TGTGCCAGCAGTGAAGTCATAGCGGGACAGGGATCCTACGAGCAGTACTTC	CASSEVIAGQGSYEQYF
TRBV5-4	.	.	TRBJ1-1	TGTGCCAGCAGCGGGACACTCATGAACACTGAAGCTTTCTTT	CASSGTLMNTEAFF
TRBV6-5	.	.	TRBJ2-7	TGTGCCAGCAGTTACTCAGGGATAGGGGGGAGCGAGCAGTACTTC	CASSYSGIGGSEQYF
TRBV27	TRBD1	.	TRBJ2-6	TGTGCCAGCAGTTTGGGACAGAGTGGGGCCAACGTCCTGACTTTC	CASSLGQSGANVLTF
TRBV2	.	once	TRBJ1-4	TGTGCCAGCAGGGGGGTGCGGGGACGGGCGAATGAAAAACTGTTTTTT	CASRGVRGRANEKLFF
TRBV4-3	.	.	TRBJ2-1	TGCGCCAGCAGCGTATCGATGGACGGCGGTTTCAATGAGCAGTTCTTC	CASSVSMDGGFNEQFF
TRBV5-6	.	few	TRBJ1-5	TGTGCCAGCAGCTTGGGGGATCAGCCCCAGCATTTT	CASSLGDQPQHF
TRBV7-9	.	.	TRBJ1-6	TGTGCCAGCAGCCTAAGGGGTTCCTATAATTCACCCCTCCACTTT	CASSLRGSYNSPLHF
TRBV9	.	few	TRBJ1-6	TGTGCCAGCAGCGTCGCAGGGAGCAATTCACCCCTCCACTTT	CASSVAGSNSPLHF
TRBV19	TRBD2	.	TRBJ2-1	TGTGCCAGTAGTATAGATGGGCTAGCGGGAGTCCCCTACAATGAGCAGTTCTTC	CASSIDGLAGVPYNEQFF
TRBV5-6	.	.	TRBJ2-1	TGTGCCAGCAGCTTGGTCGCCTCCAATGAGCAGTTCTTC	CASSLVASNEQFF
TRBV7-9	TRBD2	.	TRBJ2-1	TGTGCCAGCAGCTTAACTAGCGGGGCCTACAATGAGCAGTTCTTC	CASSLTSGAYNEQFF
TRBV27	TRBD2	.	TRBJ2-1	TGTGCCAGCCGCGACGGGACTACTTCCTACAATGAGCAGTTCTTC	CASRDGTTSYNEQFF